This T cell receptor beta chain was captured by sequencing in a study of T cell responses to AZD1222 COVID-19 vaccine. Study outcomes and limitations: Only a handful of people who got AZD1222 tested seropositive at baseline. CD4 TCRs associated with vaccination spanned spike, dominating at 160-218 and 743-854. Donors, mostly white British, included more females; clonal diversity was possibly underestimated.

Only in-frame clones appear in the TCRdb table, and some are missing; sequencing was by immunoSEQ multiplex PCR. Among about 150,000 clones listed, about nine tenths were seen once. A note on this clone: Its specificity is not known.

This CDR3 has 17 residues. The V gene end was trimmed by 4 bases and the J gene end by 6 bases; junction bases not matched to a gene: 10. The germline gives CDR1 MNHEY, CDR2 SMNVEV (reference sequence). The clonotype originates from an adult who received the AZD1222 COVID-19 vaccine. The gene calls are TRBV27 and TRBJ2-1; TRBD2 matches 12 bases. The specimen comprised peripheral blood, sampled 28 days after the second AZD1222 dose. CDR3 sequence: CASSYLLAGGPGNEQFF. As DNA, the CDR3 is TGTGCCAGCAGTTATCTCCTAGCGGGAGGGCCTGGCAATGAGCAGTTCTTC.